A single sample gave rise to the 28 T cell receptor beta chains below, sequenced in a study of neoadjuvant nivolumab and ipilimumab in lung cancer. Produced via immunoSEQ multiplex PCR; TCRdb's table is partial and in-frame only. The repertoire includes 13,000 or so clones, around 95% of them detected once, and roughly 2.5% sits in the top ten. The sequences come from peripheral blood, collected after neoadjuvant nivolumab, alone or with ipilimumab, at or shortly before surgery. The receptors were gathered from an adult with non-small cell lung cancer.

CDR3 in amino acids: CASSATSGSSLSYEQYF. DNA for the CDR3: TGTGCCAGCAGTGCCACTAGCGGGAGTTCACTTTCCTACGAGCAGTACTTC. The genes are TRBV6-1 and TRBJ2-7; 11 bases align to TRBD2. This CDR3 has 17 amino acids. Per the germline V gene, CDR1 is MNHNS and CDR2 is SASEGT. V lost 4 bases and J lost 1; bases outside the gene matches: 9.

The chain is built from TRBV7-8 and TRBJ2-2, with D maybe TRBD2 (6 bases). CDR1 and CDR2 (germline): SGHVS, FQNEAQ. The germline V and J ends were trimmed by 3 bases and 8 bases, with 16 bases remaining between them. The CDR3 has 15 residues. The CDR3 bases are TGTGCCAGCAGCTTGGGAGGCTACCGGCTAGGGGAGCTGTTTTTT. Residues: CASSLGGYRLGELFF.

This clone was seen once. CDR3 coding DNA: TGCGCCAGCCGCGGGAGCAGGGGGCTCCTAGCGGGAGGGCCGGGTCGGGAGACCCAGTACTTC. It codes for CASRGSRGLLAGGPGRETQYF. This chain connects TRBV5-1 to TRBJ2-5, with 12 bases identical to TRBD2. The J segment lost 5 bases and the V segment lost 7 bases, leaving 27 bases of the junction unmatched. Germline values: CDR1 SGHRS, CDR2 YFSETQ. This CDR3 is 21 amino acids long.

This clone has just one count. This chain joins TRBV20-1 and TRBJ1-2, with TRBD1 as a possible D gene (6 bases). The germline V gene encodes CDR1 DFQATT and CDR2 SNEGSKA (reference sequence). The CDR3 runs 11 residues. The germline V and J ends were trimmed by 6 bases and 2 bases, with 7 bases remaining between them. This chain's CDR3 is CSAGQNYGYTF. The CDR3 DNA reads TGCAGTGCCGGACAGAACTATGGCTACACCTTC.

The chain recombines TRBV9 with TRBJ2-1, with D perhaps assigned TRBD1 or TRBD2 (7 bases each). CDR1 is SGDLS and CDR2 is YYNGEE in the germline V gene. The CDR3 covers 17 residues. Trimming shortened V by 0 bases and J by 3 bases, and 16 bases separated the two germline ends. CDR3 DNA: TGTGCCAGCAGCGTAGAGGGGGCGGGAGTCGTCTACAATGAGCAGTTCTTC. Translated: CASSVEGAGVVYNEQFF.

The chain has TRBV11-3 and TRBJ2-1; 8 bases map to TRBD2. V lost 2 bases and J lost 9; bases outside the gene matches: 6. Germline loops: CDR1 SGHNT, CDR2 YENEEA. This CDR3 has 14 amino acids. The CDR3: CASSLTSGKLEQFF. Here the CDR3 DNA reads TGTGCCAGCAGCTTAACTAGCGGTAAACTTGAGCAGTTCTTC.

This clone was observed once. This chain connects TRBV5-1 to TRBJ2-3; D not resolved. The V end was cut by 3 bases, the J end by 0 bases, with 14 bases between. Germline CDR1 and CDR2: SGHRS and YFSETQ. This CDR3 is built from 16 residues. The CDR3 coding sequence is TGCGCCAGCAGCTCGCTCGTAAGTTCTAGCACAGATACGCAGTATTTT. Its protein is CASSSLVSSSTDTQYF.

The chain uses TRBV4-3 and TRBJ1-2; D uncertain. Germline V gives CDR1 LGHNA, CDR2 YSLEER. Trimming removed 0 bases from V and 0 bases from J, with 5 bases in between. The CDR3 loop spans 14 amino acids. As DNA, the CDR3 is TGCGCCAGCAGCCAAGATCTTACTAACTATGGCTACACCTTC. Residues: CASSQDLTNYGYTF.

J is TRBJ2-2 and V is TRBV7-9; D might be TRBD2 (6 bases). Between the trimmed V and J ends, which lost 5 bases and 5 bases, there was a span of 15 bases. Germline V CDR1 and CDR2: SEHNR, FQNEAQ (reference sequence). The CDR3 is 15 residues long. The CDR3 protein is CASSTGEEETGELFF. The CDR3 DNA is TGTGCCAGCAGCACCGGGGAGGAGGAAACCGGGGAGCTGTTTTTT.

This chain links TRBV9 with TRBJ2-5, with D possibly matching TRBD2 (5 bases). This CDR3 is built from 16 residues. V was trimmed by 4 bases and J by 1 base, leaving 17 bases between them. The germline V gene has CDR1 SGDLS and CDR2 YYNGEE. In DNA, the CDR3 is TGTGCCAGCAGCCCAACACTAGGACGGAGCCAAGAGACCCAGTACTTC. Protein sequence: CASSPTLGRSQETQYF.

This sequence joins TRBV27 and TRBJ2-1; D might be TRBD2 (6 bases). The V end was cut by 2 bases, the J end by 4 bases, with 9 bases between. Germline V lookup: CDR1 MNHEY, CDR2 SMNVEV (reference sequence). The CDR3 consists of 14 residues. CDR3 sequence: CASSLLALYNEQFF. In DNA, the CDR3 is TGTGCCAGCAGTTTACTAGCGCTTTACAATGAGCAGTTCTTC.

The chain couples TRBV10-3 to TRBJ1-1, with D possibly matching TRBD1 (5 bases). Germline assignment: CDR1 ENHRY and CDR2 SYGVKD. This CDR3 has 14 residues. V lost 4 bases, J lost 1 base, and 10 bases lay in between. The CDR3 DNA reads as TGTGCCATCAGTGGTATAGGACAGAACACTGAAGCTTTCTTT. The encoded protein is CAISGIGQNTEAFF.

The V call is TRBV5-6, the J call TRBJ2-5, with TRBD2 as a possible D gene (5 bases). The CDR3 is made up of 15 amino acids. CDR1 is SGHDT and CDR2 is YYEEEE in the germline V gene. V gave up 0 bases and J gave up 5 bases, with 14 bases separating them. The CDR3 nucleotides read TGTGCCAGCAGCTTGGACGGAGGAGGTCTGGAGACCCAGTACTTC. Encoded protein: CASSLDGGGLETQYF.

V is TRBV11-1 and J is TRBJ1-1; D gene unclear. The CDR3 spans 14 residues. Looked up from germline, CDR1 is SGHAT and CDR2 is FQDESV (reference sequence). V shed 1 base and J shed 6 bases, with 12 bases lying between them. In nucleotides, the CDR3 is TGTGCCAGCAGCTTAGGAGATCCTCATTCTGAAGCTTTCTTT. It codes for CASSLGDPHSEAFF.

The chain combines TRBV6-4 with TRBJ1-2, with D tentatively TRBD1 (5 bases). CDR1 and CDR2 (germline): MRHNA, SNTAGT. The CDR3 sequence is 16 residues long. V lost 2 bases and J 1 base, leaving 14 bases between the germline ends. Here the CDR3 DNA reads TGTGCCAGCAGTGACAACCGAGACAGAGGTAACTATGGCTACACCTTC. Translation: CASSDNRDRGNYGYTF.

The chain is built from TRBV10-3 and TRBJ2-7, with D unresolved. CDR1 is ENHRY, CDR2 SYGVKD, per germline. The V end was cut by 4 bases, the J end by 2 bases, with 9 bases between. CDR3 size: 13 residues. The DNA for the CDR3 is TGTGCCATCAGTGGGAGCGCCACCTACGAGCAGTACTTC. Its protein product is CAISGSATYEQYF.

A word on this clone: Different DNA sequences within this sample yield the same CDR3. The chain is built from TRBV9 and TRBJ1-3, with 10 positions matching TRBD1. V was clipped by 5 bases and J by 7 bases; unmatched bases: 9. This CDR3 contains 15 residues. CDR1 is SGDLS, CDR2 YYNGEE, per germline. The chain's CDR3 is CASSAPDRGRNTIYF. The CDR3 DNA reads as TGTGCCAGCAGTGCACCCGACAGGGGGCGGAACACCATATATTTT.

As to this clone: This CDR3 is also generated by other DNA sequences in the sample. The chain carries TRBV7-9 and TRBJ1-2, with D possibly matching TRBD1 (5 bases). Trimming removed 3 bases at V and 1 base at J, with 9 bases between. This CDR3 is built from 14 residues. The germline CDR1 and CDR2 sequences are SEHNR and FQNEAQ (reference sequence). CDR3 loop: CASSLGVNNYGYTF. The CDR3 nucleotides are TGTGCCAGCAGCTTGGGGGTCAATAACTATGGCTACACCTTC.

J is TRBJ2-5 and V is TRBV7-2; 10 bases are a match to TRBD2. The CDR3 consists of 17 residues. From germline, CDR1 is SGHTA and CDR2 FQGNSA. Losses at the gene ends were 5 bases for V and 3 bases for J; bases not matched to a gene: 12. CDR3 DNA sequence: TGTGCCAGCAGCCCCCCCGACCTAGCGGGAGTCAAAGAGACCCAGTACTTC. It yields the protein CASSPPDLAGVKETQYF.

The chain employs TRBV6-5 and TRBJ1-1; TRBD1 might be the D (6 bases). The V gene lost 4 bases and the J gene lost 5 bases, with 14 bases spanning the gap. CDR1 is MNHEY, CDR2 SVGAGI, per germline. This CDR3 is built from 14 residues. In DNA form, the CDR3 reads TGTGCCAGCAGTTTCAGGGGAATACGAACTGAAGCTTTCTTT. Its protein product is CASSFRGIRTEAFF.

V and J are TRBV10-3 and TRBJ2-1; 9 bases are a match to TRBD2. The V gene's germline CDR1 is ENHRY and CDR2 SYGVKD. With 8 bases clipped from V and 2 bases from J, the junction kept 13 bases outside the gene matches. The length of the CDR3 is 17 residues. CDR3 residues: CAIEPGSGRGPYNEQFF. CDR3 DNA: TGTGCCATCGAACCGGGTAGCGGGAGAGGGCCCTACAATGAGCAGTTCTTC.

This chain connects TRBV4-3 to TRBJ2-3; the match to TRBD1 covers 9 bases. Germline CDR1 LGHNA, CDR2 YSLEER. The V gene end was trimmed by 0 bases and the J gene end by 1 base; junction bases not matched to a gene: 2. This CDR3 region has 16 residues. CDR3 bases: TGCGCCAGCAGCCAAGAGAGGGACAGGGGCACAGATACGCAGTATTTT. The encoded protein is CASSQERDRGTDTQYF.

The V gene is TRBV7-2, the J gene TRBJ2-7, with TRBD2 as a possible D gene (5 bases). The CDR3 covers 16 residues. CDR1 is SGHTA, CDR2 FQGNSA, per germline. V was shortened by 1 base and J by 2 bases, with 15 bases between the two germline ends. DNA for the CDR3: TGTGCCAGCAGCTTAGTACTAGATCCCACCCCCTACGAGCAGTACTTC. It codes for CASSLVLDPTPYEQYF.

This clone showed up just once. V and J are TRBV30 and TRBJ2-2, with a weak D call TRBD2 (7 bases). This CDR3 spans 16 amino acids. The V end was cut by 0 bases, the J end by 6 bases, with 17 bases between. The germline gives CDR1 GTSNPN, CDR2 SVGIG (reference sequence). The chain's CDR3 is CAWSVLAGAPPGELFF. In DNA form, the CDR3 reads TGTGCCTGGAGTGTCCTCGCGGGGGCCCCACCCGGGGAGCTGTTTTTT.

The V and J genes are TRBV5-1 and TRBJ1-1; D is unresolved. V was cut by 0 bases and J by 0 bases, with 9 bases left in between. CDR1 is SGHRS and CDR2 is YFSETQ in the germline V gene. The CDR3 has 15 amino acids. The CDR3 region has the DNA TGCGCCAGCAGCTTGGATGCTGCGATGAACACTGAAGCTTTCTTT. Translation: CASSLDAAMNTEAFF.

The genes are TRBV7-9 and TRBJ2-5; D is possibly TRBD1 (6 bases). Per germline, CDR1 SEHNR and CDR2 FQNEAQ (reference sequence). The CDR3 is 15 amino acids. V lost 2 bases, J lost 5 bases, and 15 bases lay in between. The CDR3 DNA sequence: TGTGCCAGCAGCTTACTACAGGGATTGGGGGAGACCCAGTACTTC. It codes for CASSLLQGLGETQYF.

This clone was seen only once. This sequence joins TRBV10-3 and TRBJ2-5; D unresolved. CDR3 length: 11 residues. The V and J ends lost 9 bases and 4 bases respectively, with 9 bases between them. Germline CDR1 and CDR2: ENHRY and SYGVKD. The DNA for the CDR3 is TGTGCCATGCCCCCAAGAGAGACCCAGTACTTC. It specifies CAMPPRETQYF.

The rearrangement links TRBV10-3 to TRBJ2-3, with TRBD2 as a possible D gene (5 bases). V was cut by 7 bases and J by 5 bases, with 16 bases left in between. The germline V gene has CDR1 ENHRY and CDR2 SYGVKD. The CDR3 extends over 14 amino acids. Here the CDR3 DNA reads TGTGCCATCACTCGGACTCCCGGTGGAGATACGCAGTATTTT. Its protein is CAITRTPGGDTQYF.